The clone carrying this TCR beta chain was seen many times. This sample is part of a study of molecular identifiers for immune sequencing clone quantification. Study-level information: In the replicates, RNA derived from around 20,000 or 99,000 naive CD8 cells was divided into five parts, and four were sequenced.

Germline-derived CDR1 and CDR2 are MNHEY and SVGAGI. The CDR3 length is 14 residues. V shed 5 bases and J 7 bases; nucleotides not matched to a gene: 5. TCRdb re-analysed the PCR reads in MiXCR, keeping a single row per CDR3 protein. In the table there are 65,000 or so distinct CDR3 sequences, less than 20% of which are singletons. The rearrangement links TRBV6-5 to TRBJ1-4; TRBD1 aligns across 9 bases. This TCR came from a human donor in good health. Some libraries in this study had Jurkat cell RNA spiked in. Sequenced material: naive CD8+ T cells from blood, with Jurkat cell RNA spiked in. The subset: FACS-sorted CD8+CD4-CCR7+CD45RA+ naive T cells. The CDR3, as DNA: TGTGCCAGCAGTACAGGACAGGGGTTTGAAAAACTGTTTTTT. Amino acids: CASSTGQGFEKLFF.